These 13 T cell receptor beta chains share one sample of origin, sequenced in a study of vaccination and CD4 T cells after COVID-19. No cognate antigen is known for these TCRs. Treatment here: approximately nine-day PBMC culture with coronavirus spike peptide pools or control peptides (ViraFEST assay). Cultured CD4+ T cells had their DNA profiled by the Oncomine TCR Beta short-read assay. Via MiXCR, TCRdb re-called the PCR reads, giving one row per CDR3 protein. The sample lists 6,000 to 8,000 distinct CDR3 sequences; about a fifth were seen once. The specimen was CD4+ T cells from blood, cultured in vitro, collected after SARS-CoV-2 vaccination. The receptors shown here come from a human donor who had recovered from COVID-19.

V usage is TRBV20-1 and J usage is TRBJ1-2, with 11 bases lining up with TRBD1. The germline V gene encodes CDR1 DFQATT and CDR2 SNEGSKA (reference sequence). The CDR3 consists of 15 residues. Unmatched junction bases numbered 13, after V lost 6 bases and J lost 7 bases. The CDR3 sequence: CSAIGGTGGYSGYTF. The CDR3 DNA reads TGCAGTGCCATAGGGGGGACAGGGGGGTACTCTGGCTACACCTTC.

The chain has TRBV19 and TRBJ1-5; D is unclear. The V gene lost 3 bases and the J gene lost 9 bases, with 18 bases spanning the gap. This CDR3 is 15 amino acids long. Looked up from germline, CDR1 is LNHDA and CDR2 is SQIVND (reference sequence). The CDR3 loop is CASSMSPGAQWPQHF. The CDR3 coding sequence is TGTGCCAGTAGTATGAGCCCGGGCGCACAGTGGCCCCAGCATTTT. Based on the CDR3 plus reference TRBV19 and TRBJ1-5, the full variable domain is DGGITQSPKYLFRKEGQNVTLSCEQNLNHDAMYWYRQDPGQGLRLIYYSQIVNDFQKGDIAEGYSVSREKKESFPLTVTSAQKNPTAFYLCASSMSPGAQWPQHFGDGTRLSIL.

This chain connects TRBV27 to TRBJ2-3; D not resolved. Germline V CDR1 and CDR2: MNHEY, SMNVEV (reference sequence). V lost 6 bases and J 0 bases, leaving 13 bases between the germline ends. CDR3 length: 15 residues. The CDR3: CASSPTSRSTDTQYF. The CDR3 DNA sequence: TGTGCCAGCAGCCCTACTTCCCGTAGCACAGATACGCAGTATTTT.

The genes are TRBV6-2 or TRBV6-3 and TRBJ1-5; D call uncertain. This CDR3 region has 14 residues. V lost 4 bases to trimming and J lost 0 bases, with 7 bases between them. Germline values: CDR1 MNHEY, CDR2 SVGEGT. The CDR3 loop is CASSSPVSNQPQHF. CDR3 sequence (DNA): TGTGCCAGCAGTTCCCCAGTTAGCAATCAGCCCCAGCATTTT.

The genes are TRBV28 and TRBJ2-1; 7 nucleotides agree with TRBD2. The CDR3 covers 16 residues. V lost 5 bases to trimming and J lost 2 bases; unmatched junction nucleotides: 9. Germline V lookup: CDR1 MDHEN, CDR2 SYDVKM. In DNA form, the CDR3 reads TGTGCCAGCAGTATAGGTGCACTAGCGCCCTACAATGAGCAGTTCTTC. Translating gives CASSIGALAPYNEQFF. Together with reference TRBV28 and TRBJ2-1, the CDR3 gives the full variable domain: DVKVTQSSRYLVKRTGEKVFLECVQDMDHENMFWYRQDPGLGLRLIYFSYDVKMKEKGDIPEGYSVSREKKERFSLILESASTNQTSMYLCASSIGALAPYNEQFFGPGTRLTVL.

The gene calls are TRBV6-1 and TRBJ2-3, with a possible D match to TRBD1 (5 bases). V dropped 6 bases and J dropped 2 bases, with 15 bases sitting between them. CDR3 length: 15 residues. CDR1 and CDR2 (germline): MNHNS, SASEGT. Written as DNA, the CDR3 is TGTGCCAGCAGCCGACAGAACGACTTCACAGATACGCAGTATTTT. This codes for CASSRQNDFTDTQYF.

This clonotype is labeled as medium-sized (0.01 to 0.1%). The chain employs TRBV28 and TRBJ2-7; D gene ambiguous. V lost 2 bases and J lost 12, with 14 bases in between. In germline, CDR1 is MDHEN, CDR2 SYDVKM. The CDR3 length is 12 residues. Written as DNA, the CDR3 is TGTGCCAGCAGTTTAGGCCCCGGAGCCAGGTACTTC. Protein: CASSLGPGARYF.

The chain recombines TRBV29-1 with TRBJ1-1, with 7 bases lining up with TRBD1. The ends lost 8 bases at V and 7 bases at J; junction bases unmatched: 10. Germline values: CDR1 SQVTM, CDR2 ANQGSEA. CDR3 length: 12 amino acids. The DNA for the CDR3 is TGCAGCACGGGGACAGCCAGCTATGAAGCTTTCTTT. Translating it yields CSTGTASYEAFF.

This clonotype was recorded a few times. This chain links TRBV6-1 with TRBJ2-4, with D perhaps matching TRBD1 or TRBD2 (5 bases each). Trimming took off 5 bases at V and 9 bases at J, with 11 bases between the two ends. CDR1 MNHNS and CDR2 SASEGT come from the germline V gene. CDR3 length: 12 amino acids. The CDR3 DNA is TGTGCCAGCAGTCCGGGACGGGGCATTCAGTACTTC. Amino acids: CASSPGRGIQYF.

The rearrangement links TRBV19 to TRBJ1-1; D is unclear. V lost 3 bases, J lost 1 base, and 9 bases lay in between. The CDR3 has 14 amino acids. Germline CDR1 LNHDA, CDR2 SQIVND (reference sequence). The CDR3 DNA is TGTGCCAGTAGTATTATAGAGAGGAACACTGAAGCTTTCTTT. This sequence encodes CASSIIERNTEAFF.

This clonotype was counted a few times. DNA of the CDR3: TGTGCCAGCAGCTTAGCGAGGACAGGGAGTAAAGATACGCAGTATTTT. As protein: CASSLARTGSKDTQYF. This rearrangement joins TRBV7-9 to TRBJ2-3; 8 bases line up with TRBD1. The CDR3 loop spans 16 amino acids. Trimming took 0 bases from V and 5 from J; bases not matched to a gene: 7. Germline V gives CDR1 SEHNR, CDR2 FQNEAQ (reference sequence).

The V call is TRBV2, the J call TRBJ1-5; D is perhaps TRBD1 (5 bases). The germline gives CDR1 SNHLY, CDR2 FYNNEI. The CDR3 extends over 15 amino acids. Trimming stripped 2 bases from V and 5 bases from J, with 13 bases between. CDR3 sequence reads: CASSEFMRGYQPQHF. CDR3 nucleotide sequence: TGTGCCAGCAGTGAATTTATGAGGGGTTATCAGCCCCAGCATTTT.

This clonotype is labeled medium-sized (0.01 to 0.1%). Here the CDR3 reads CATSLDIGTRHYEQYF. CDR3 sequence (DNA): TGTGCCACCAGCTTAGACATCGGGACCAGGCACTACGAGCAGTACTTC. This chain joins TRBV15 and TRBJ2-7; D tentatively reads TRBD1 or TRBD2 (5 bases each). CDR1 LNHNV and CDR2 YYDKDF come from the germline V gene (reference sequence). The CDR3 spans 16 residues. The V gene lost 5 bases and the J gene lost 3 bases, with 20 bases spanning the gap.